This TCR beta chain was captured in a study of control samples from healthy donors and cancer patients. TCRdb keeps only in-frame clones here, not all; method: immunoSEQ multiplex PCR. Of about 160,000 clones in the sample, 92% were seen once. Trimming left V 0 bases short and J 6 bases short, with 8 bases between. The CDR3 runs 12 residues. CDR1 is GTSNPN, CDR2 SVGIG, per germline (reference sequence). This TCR was sampled from a woman in her thirties in good health. The material sequenced was blood. The V and J genes are TRBV30 and TRBJ2-5, with D hard to call. As DNA, the CDR3 is TGTGCCTGGAGTGTACTTCACCAGACCCAGTACTTC. It translates to CAWSVLHQTQYF.